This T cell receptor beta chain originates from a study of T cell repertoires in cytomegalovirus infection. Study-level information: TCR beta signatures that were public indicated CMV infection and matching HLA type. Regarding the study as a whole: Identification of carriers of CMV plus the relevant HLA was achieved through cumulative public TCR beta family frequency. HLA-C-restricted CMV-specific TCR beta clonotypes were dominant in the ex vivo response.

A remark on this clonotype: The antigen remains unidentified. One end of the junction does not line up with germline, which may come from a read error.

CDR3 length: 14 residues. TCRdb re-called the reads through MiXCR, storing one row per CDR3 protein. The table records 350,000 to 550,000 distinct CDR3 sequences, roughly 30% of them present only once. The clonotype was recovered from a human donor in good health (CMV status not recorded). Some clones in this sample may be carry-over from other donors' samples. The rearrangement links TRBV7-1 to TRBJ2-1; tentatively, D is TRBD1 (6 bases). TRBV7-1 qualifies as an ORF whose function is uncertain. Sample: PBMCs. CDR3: CASSRFMGADEQLF. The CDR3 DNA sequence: TGTGCCAGCAGTCGGTTTATGGGGGCGGATGAGCAGCTCTTC.